Following are 20 T cell receptor beta chains from one sample sequenced in a study of control samples from healthy donors and cancer patients. Assay used: immunoSEQ multiplex PCR; TCRdb lists only in-frame clones, some missing. The sample carries under 65,000 clones, approximately 90% recorded once. The specimen sequenced was PBMCs. The receptors shown here come from a man aged 25 to 40 with colorectal cancer.

The V gene is TRBV7-2, the J gene TRBJ1-1; D unclear. The CDR3 spans 14 residues. Trimming took 2 bases from V and 0 from J, leaving 7 bases between them. Germline V gives CDR1 SGHTA, CDR2 FQGNSA. The CDR3 coding sequence is TGTGCCAGCAGCTTAAGGCCCGTGAACACTGAAGCTTTCTTT. The encoded protein is CASSLRPVNTEAFF.

This sequence joins TRBV19 and TRBJ1-1; D uncertain. Germline V gene data show CDR1 as LNHDA and CDR2 as SQIVND (reference sequence). This CDR3 has 15 residues. Trimming removed 6 bases at V and 3 bases at J, with 17 bases between. The CDR3 DNA reads as TGTGCCAGTAGGCCTTGGATAGGCACAGACACTGAAGCTTTCTTT. It yields the protein CASRPWIGTDTEAFF.

The rearrangement uses TRBV9 and TRBJ2-1; tentatively, D is TRBD2 (6 bases). CDR1 SGDLS and CDR2 YYNGEE come from the germline V gene. Trimming removed 0 bases at V and 12 bases at J, with 22 bases between. This CDR3 is 16 amino acids long. CDR3 in DNA: TGTGCCAGCAGCGTAGGAGTCAGCCAGGTCGGAGGGGTGCAGTTCTTC. Its protein is CASSVGVSQVGGVQFF.

The chain combines TRBV29-1 with TRBJ2-2, with TRBD1 matching over 9 bases. CDR1 is SQVTM, CDR2 ANQGSEA, per germline. V dropped 5 bases and J dropped 7; count of bases not matched to a gene: 5. The CDR3 is 13 amino acids. In DNA, the CDR3 is TGCAGCGTTCCGGGGACAGGGTTCGGGGAGCTGTTTTTT. Translating it yields CSVPGTGFGELFF.

This clone was observed once. The chain is built from TRBV7-2 and TRBJ2-2; D not certain. Trimming left V 5 bases short and J 4 bases short, with 11 bases between. The CDR3 is made up of 14 amino acids. CDR1 is SGHTA and CDR2 is FQGNSA in the germline V gene. The CDR3 DNA follows: TGTGCCAGCAGCACTCGACGTCCCACCGGGGAGCTGTTTTTT. It specifies CASSTRRPTGELFF.

This sequence joins TRBV28 and TRBJ2-6; 7 nucleotides match TRBD1. With V trimmed by 4 bases and J by 3 bases, 6 bases remained unmatched. The germline V gene has CDR1 MDHEN and CDR2 SYDVKM. The CDR3 covers 16 residues. The CDR3 nucleotides are TGTGCCAGCAGTTCCCCCGGGACAGTTGGGGCCAACGTCCTGACTTTC. It specifies CASSSPGTVGANVLTF.

The chain employs TRBV7-2 and TRBJ2-1; 8 nucleotides agree with TRBD1. The V and J ends lost 2 bases and 0 bases, in that order; junction bases with no gene match: 9. Looked up from germline, CDR1 is SGHTA and CDR2 is FQGNSA. This CDR3 spans 18 amino acids. The CDR3 region is CASSLQVAGGTSYNEQFF. CDR3 nucleotide sequence: TGTGCCAGCAGCTTACAGGTTGCAGGGGGCACCTCCTACAATGAGCAGTTCTTC.

The chain has TRBV15 and TRBJ2-6; D is possibly TRBD1 (8 bases). Germline assignment: CDR1 LNHNV and CDR2 YYDKDF (reference sequence). The CDR3 loop spans 16 amino acids. Trimming left V 5 bases short and J 1 base short, with 12 bases between. For the CDR3, the DNA is TGTGCCACCAGCGAACAGGGGGGGTCTGGGGCCAACGTCCTGACTTTC. Translation gives CATSEQGGSGANVLTF.

Comments on this clone: Other DNA sequences from this sample encode an identical CDR3 as well. The chain recombines TRBV9 with TRBJ1-6; TRBD1 might be the D (5 bases). The germline gives CDR1 SGDLS, CDR2 YYNGEE. The CDR3 consists of 18 residues. V lost 0 bases and J 3 bases, leaving 16 bases between the germline ends. CDR3 in amino acids: CASSVVLGGGGYNSPLHF. The CDR3 DNA reads as TGTGCCAGCAGCGTAGTTCTAGGCGGGGGGGGCTATAATTCACCCCTCCACTTT.

This clone was detected once. The V and J genes are TRBV5-4 and TRBJ2-3; possible D gene TRBD2, 7 bases. CDR3 length: 15 amino acids. Between the trimmed V and J ends, which lost 6 bases and 1 base, there was a span of 15 bases. In germline, CDR1 is SGHNT, CDR2 YYREEE (reference sequence). CDR3 nucleotide sequence: TGTGCCAGCACCCCAAGGGGGGGCGGCACAGATACGCAGTATTTT. This gives the protein CASTPRGGGTDTQYF.

The chain uses TRBV19 and TRBJ1-6; no clear D gene. The CDR3 runs to 13 residues. V lost 6 bases and J lost 8, with 11 bases in between. Per the germline V gene, CDR1 is LNHDA and CDR2 is SQIVND (reference sequence). The CDR3 coding sequence is TGTGCCAGTAGACAGTTACCCGATTCACCCCTCCACTTT. Its translation: CASRQLPDSPLHF.

This chain connects TRBV9 to TRBJ2-3, with TRBD2 matching over 8 bases. J gave up 0 bases and V 3 bases, and 6 bases lay outside the gene matches. The germline gives CDR1 SGDLS, CDR2 YYNGEE. The CDR3 has 16 residues. Written as DNA, the CDR3 is TGTGCCAGCAGCGGAGCGGGGGCCATTAGCACAGATACGCAGTATTTT. It yields the protein CASSGAGAISTDTQYF.

The chain recombines TRBV4-3 with TRBJ1-1; D is possibly TRBD1 (5 bases). Per germline, CDR1 LGHNA and CDR2 YSLEER. The CDR3 is 14 residues long. Trimming removed 0 bases at V and 3 bases at J, with 8 bases between. This CDR3 reads CASSQEWGDTEAFF. DNA of the CDR3: TGCGCCAGCAGCCAAGAATGGGGGGACACTGAAGCTTTCTTT.

The rearrangement joins TRBV5-6 to TRBJ2-2, with D uncertain. Trimming took 6 bases from V and 7 from J, leaving 19 bases between them. CDR1 and CDR2 (germline): SGHDT, YYEEEE. The CDR3 extends over 15 amino acids. The CDR3 nucleotides read TGTGCCAGCACCGACTCGAGGTTTCGTGGCGGGGAGCTGTTTTTT. It yields the protein CASTDSRFRGGELFF.

V and J are TRBV3-1 (or the pseudogene TRBV3-2) and TRBJ2-7, with 9 positions matching TRBD1. J gave up 3 bases and V 5 bases, and 8 bases lay outside the gene matches. CDR1 and CDR2 from the germline V gene are LGHDT and YNNKEL (reference sequence). The CDR3 is 15 amino acids. CDR3 amino acids: CASSKAGTGFYEQYF. In DNA form, the CDR3 reads TGTGCCAGCAGCAAGGCCGGGACAGGGTTCTACGAGCAGTACTTC.

The chain couples TRBV12-3 or TRBV12-4 to TRBJ1-1; D gene ambiguous. The V gene lost 6 bases and the J gene lost 3 bases, with 5 bases spanning the gap. This CDR3 comprises 11 residues. CDR3 in DNA: TGTGCCAGCAGGCGAGACACTGAAGCTTTCTTT. Amino acids: CASRRDTEAFF.

This chain joins TRBV19 and TRBJ1-4; the D gene is possibly TRBD1 (5 bases). Germline CDR1 reads LNHDA; CDR2 reads SQIVND (reference sequence). The germline V and J ends were trimmed by 5 bases and 5 bases, with 12 bases remaining between them. There are 14 residues in the CDR3. CDR3 in amino acids: CASSRRGGNEKLFF. CDR3 DNA: TGTGCCAGTAGTCGAAGGGGAGGGAATGAAAAACTGTTTTTT.

This clone was counted a single time. The V call is TRBV4-3, the J call TRBJ2-3, with no clear D. The CDR3 runs 13 residues. Germline CDR1 reads LGHNA; CDR2 reads YSLEER. With 5 bases removed from V and 4 bases from J, the gap between germline ends came to 10 bases. The CDR3 is CASSVESSDTQYF. The CDR3 DNA reads TGCGCCAGCAGCGTCGAGAGCTCAGATACGCAGTATTTT.

For this clone: This sample also contains other DNA sequences that code for the same CDR3. The chain joins TRBV12-3 or TRBV12-4 to TRBJ2-3; D gene unclear. This CDR3 is built from 11 residues. V was pared by 5 bases and J by 2 bases, with 2 bases between. The chain's CDR3 is CASSLTDTQYF. Written as DNA, the CDR3 is TGTGCCAGCAGTCTCACAGATACGCAGTATTTT.

V is TRBV5-4 and J is TRBJ2-1, with D perhaps given as TRBD1 or TRBD2 (6 bases each). V was clipped by 4 bases and J by 5 bases, with 19 bases between them. This CDR3 comprises 16 residues. The germline V gene has CDR1 SGHNT and CDR2 YYREEE (reference sequence). CDR3 amino acids: CASSPKGGRPDNEQFF. The CDR3 DNA sequence: TGTGCCAGCAGCCCGAAGGGGGGACGACCGGACAATGAGCAGTTCTTC.